This T cell receptor (beta chain) was sequenced for a study of blood T cell repertoires in COVID-19. Across the study: COVID-19 samples from acute and convalescent phases originated in the United States, Italy and Spain.

Clones were sequenced by immunoSEQ multiplex PCR, and TCRdb holds only the in-frame ones, with some missing. The table has about 230,000 clones, about 85% seen once. Trimming removed 2 bases at V and 2 bases at J, with 16 bases between. The CDR3 consists of 15 residues. The germline gives CDR1 GTSNPN, CDR2 SVGIG (reference sequence). Source material: peripheral blood. The gene calls are TRBV30 and TRBJ2-7; TRBD1 is a possible D gene (5 bases). The receptor comes from a woman aged 18-30 years who had recovered from COVID-19. CDR3 in DNA: TGTGCCTGGAGTAGAACAGGAAATCCACCCTACGAGCAGTACTTC. Residues: CAWSRTGNPPYEQYF. Full variable domain (rest looked up from reference TRBV30 and TRBJ2-7): SQTIHQWPATLVQPVGSPLSLECTVEGTSNPNLYWYRQAAGRGLQLLFYSVGIGQISSEVPQNLSASRPQDRQFILSSKKLLLSDSGFYLCAWSRTGNPPYEQYFGPGTRLTVT.